These T cell receptor beta chains were read from a single sample in a study of T cell responses to AZD1222 COVID-19 vaccine. Clones were read by immunoSEQ multiplex PCR, and TCRdb kept only the in-frame ones, dropping some. The table has more than 100,000 clones, around nine tenths seen once. The sequencing used peripheral blood, collected on day 0 of AZD1222 vaccination. All receptors derive from an adult in good health. The CDR3 runs from the conserved cysteine through the conserved F or W. The order of the fields is J gene, D gene, clone size, V gene, CDR3 protein. The D gene is left open where the match is weak. Expanded clones get a size class; other rows say once, few or many, or leave the size out.

J gene: TRBJ2-2
D gene: .
clone size: .
V gene: TRBV9
CDR3 protein: CASSLGLANTGELFF

J gene: TRBJ1-1
D gene: TRBD1
clone size: .
V gene: TRBV27
CDR3 protein: CASRSVDRRFTSDKAFF

J gene: TRBJ2-7
D gene: .
clone size: .
V gene: TRBV7-9
CDR3 protein: CASSLVAEQYF

J gene: TRBJ1-1
D gene: TRBD1
clone size: .
V gene: TRBV5-4
CDR3 protein: CASSLMTGAEAFF

J gene: TRBJ1-5
D gene: TRBD1
clone size: .
V gene: TRBV2
CDR3 protein: CASSRDREGQPQHF

J gene: TRBJ2-7
D gene: .
clone size: .
V gene: TRBV5-1
CDR3 protein: CASSYSSYEQYF

J gene: TRBJ1-1
D gene: TRBD1
clone size: .
V gene: TRBV24-1
CDR3 protein: CATSDDRGRAAFF

J gene: TRBJ2-3
D gene: .
clone size: .
V gene: TRBV15
CDR3 protein: CATSAGGQGIDTQYF

J gene: TRBJ2-7
D gene: TRBD2
clone size: once
V gene: TRBV28
CDR3 protein: CASIVAGGSYEQYF

J gene: TRBJ2-7
D gene: .
clone size: .
V gene: TRBV6-5
CDR3 protein: CASSTPLSPNEQYF

J gene: TRBJ2-7
D gene: TRBD2
clone size: .
V gene: TRBV6-5
CDR3 protein: CASSSTSGRSYEQYF

J gene: TRBJ1-5
D gene: .
clone size: .
V gene: TRBV7-6
CDR3 protein: CASSSNLGGNQPQHF

J gene: TRBJ2-7
D gene: .
clone size: .
V gene: TRBV4-2
CDR3 protein: CASSQEDSAISYEQYF

J gene: TRBJ1-1
D gene: .
clone size: .
V gene: TRBV20-1
CDR3 protein: CQGVGNTEAFF

J gene: TRBJ1-5
D gene: .
clone size: once
V gene: TRBV15
CDR3 protein: CATSREGAVDQPQHF

J gene: TRBJ1-5
D gene: TRBD1
clone size: .
V gene: TRBV3-1/TRBV3-2
CDR3 protein: CASSPPGQNQPQHF

J gene: TRBJ1-2
D gene: .
clone size: .
V gene: TRBV6-5
CDR3 protein: CASSLHGTGIYGYTF

J gene: TRBJ1-5
D gene: .
clone size: .
V gene: TRBV19
CDR3 protein: CASSISGGVHVQPQHF

J gene: TRBJ1-1
D gene: .
clone size: .
V gene: TRBV11-1
CDR3 protein: CASRLRGNTEAFF

J gene: TRBJ1-2
D gene: TRBD1
clone size: .
V gene: TRBV6-1
CDR3 protein: CASSSRDRGAYGYTF

J gene: TRBJ1-3
D gene: .
clone size: .
V gene: TRBV15
CDR3 protein: CATSRDPSSGNTIYF

J gene: TRBJ2-1
D gene: .
clone size: .
V gene: TRBV7-2
CDR3 protein: CASSGRTRGGYNEQFF

J gene: TRBJ2-7
D gene: TRBD1
clone size: .
V gene: TRBV11-2
CDR3 protein: CASSSYGQGDITRYEQYF

J gene: TRBJ1-6
D gene: .
clone size: few
V gene: TRBV11-2
CDR3 protein: CASSPGTLTNSPLHF

J gene: TRBJ2-1
D gene: TRBD2
clone size: .
V gene: TRBV5-1
CDR3 protein: CASSPGLAGGKEQFF

J gene: TRBJ2-7
D gene: TRBD1
clone size: .
V gene: TRBV29-1
CDR3 protein: CSALRNRGSIYEQYF

J gene: TRBJ1-4
D gene: .
clone size: .
V gene: TRBV5-1
CDR3 protein: CASSQGLATNEKLFF